This paragraph covers one TCR beta chain sequence. Which antigen it targets is not known. No base qualities exist here, and no much larger clone lies one base off it. The sample belongs to a study of blood T cell repertoires in COVID-19 (dated by TCRdb to 2019 to 2021). Turning to the overall study: Samples from collaborators originated in the United States, Italy and Spain and spanned both the acute and convalescent phases of COVID-19. The prospective study material was composed of cDNA or gDNA derived from T cells, B-cell-depleted T cells, or PBMCs. The dataset comprised deeply sampled blood TCRbeta repertoires from subjects exposed to, actively infected with, or recovered from COVID-19. The repertoires were made available in a free public database intended to serve as a resource for research on the immune response to SARS-CoV-2. Samples came from the ongoing ImmuneRACE study (first 160 participants) plus 1,254 subjects from 6 global collaborators. The sample metadata nearly always contained a de-identified subject ID, COVID-19 status, age in years and sex. Where available, HLA class I and class II types were taken from metadata supplied by the sample provider and were not determined by assay-based typing. The paper as a whole reports these results and caveats: The quantity of clinical and demographic metadata differed by source and by participant and was supplied without curation.

TCRbeta CDR3 regions were amplified from genomic DNA using the immunoSEQ Assay, a bias-controlled multiplex PCR. The authors' pipeline ran thus. The number of nucleated cells in each sample was estimated by amplification of reference gene primers within the assay. Sequence reads were collapsed and filtered to measure the absolute abundance of every unique TCRbeta CDR3 rearrangement. For each sample, productive Simpson clonality was calculated by taking the square root of Simpson's diversity index across productive rearrangements. TCRdb holds this immuneACCESS table with in-frame rearrangements only. Some clones are missing; in checked studies, unresolved V genes explain under half, and the rest has no known cause. That table supplies the V and J calls and clone size; D and trimming were determined from the DNA. Counted in this sample were roughly 180,000 clones; about 91% of them appeared once. Clones ranked in the top ten supply roughly 4.2% of the sample.

The collaborating institutions used their own protocols to collect whole blood in K2EDTA tubes. Collaborator samples were shipped for TCRbeta analysis as frozen whole blood, isolated PBMCs, or DNA extracted from either sample type. V has 3 bases trimmed and J has 4 bases trimmed; junction bases matching no gene number 8. The CDR3 covers 16 residues, taking in both the cysteine and the phenylalanine. Of all the DNA, just the CDR3 is kept, 48 bases in frame from base 1. From the germline V gene (reference sequence), CDR1 is PRHDT and CDR2 is FYEKMQ. The V gene is TRBV13 and the J gene is TRBJ2-7; 11 central nucleotides agree with TRBD2. The TCR comes from a woman in her twenties or thirties with acute or convalescent COVID-19. Sample: peripheral blood. Here the CDR3 is given as CASSFYLAGGSYEQYF. The bases are TGTGCCAGCAGCTTTTACCTAGCGGGAGGAAGTTACGAGCAGTACTTC.